Listed here are 14 T cell receptor beta chains from one sample, sequenced in a study of control samples from healthy donors and cancer patients. Libraries were prepared by immunoSEQ multiplex PCR; TCRdb keeps only in-frame clonotypes and omits some of them. The sample carries about 170,000 clones, 85% to 90% recorded once. Sequenced input: blood. These TCRs come from a young man in good health.

V and J are TRBV2 and TRBJ1-1; no firm D call. V lost 6 bases, J lost 2 bases, and 10 bases lay in between. This CDR3 comprises 13 residues. Germline assignment: CDR1 SNHLY and CDR2 FYNNEI. CDR3 in amino acids: CASRWSVNTEAFF. DNA of the CDR3: TGTGCCAGCAGATGGTCAGTAAACACTGAAGCTTTCTTT. Using reference TRBV2 and TRBJ1-1 for the parts outside the CDR3, the full variable domain is EPEVTQTPSHQVTQMGQEVILRCVPISNHLYFYWYRQILGQKVEFLVSFYNNEISEKSEIFDDQFSVERPDGSNFTLKIRSTKLEDSAMYFCASRWSVNTEAFFGQGTRLTVV.

This chain joins TRBV27 and TRBJ2-1; 8 nucleotides line up with TRBD2. The V gene end was trimmed by 6 bases and the J gene end by 4 bases; junction bases not matched to a gene: 8. Germline CDR1 is MNHEY and CDR2 is SMNVEV (reference sequence). This CDR3 is 15 amino acids long. CDR3 in amino acids: CASSLGPGGYNEQFF. The CDR3 DNA is TGTGCCAGCAGCCTAGGACCGGGAGGGTACAATGAGCAGTTCTTC.

This clone was seen only once. The chain uses TRBV5-4 and TRBJ2-6; 7 bases agree with TRBD2. The CDR3 runs to 15 residues. Germline V gene sequence: CDR1 SGHNT, CDR2 YYREEE (reference sequence). Trimming cost V 4 bases and J 3 bases; bases outside gene matches: 4. The CDR3 here is CASSPPGGGANVLTF. CDR3 DNA sequence: TGTGCCAGCAGCCCCCCGGGGGGTGGGGCCAACGTCCTGACTTTC.

The chain is built from TRBV19 and TRBJ1-4; 8 nucleotides match TRBD1. The CDR3 runs 14 residues. With V trimmed by 5 bases and J by 7 bases, 6 bases remained unmatched. Germline V gives CDR1 LNHDA, CDR2 SQIVND (reference sequence). The CDR3 region is CASSWDRNAEKLFF. The CDR3 region has the DNA TGTGCCAGTAGTTGGGACAGGAATGCTGAAAAACTGTTTTTT. Variable domain in full (rest from reference TRBV19 and TRBJ1-4): DGGITQSPKYLFRKEGQNVTLSCEQNLNHDAMYWYRQDPGQGLRLIYYSQIVNDFQKGDIAEGYSVSREKKESFPLTVTSAQKNPTAFYLCASSWDRNAEKLFFGSGTQLSVL.

This chain's CDR3 is CASINQVGGYTF. CDR3 nucleotide sequence: TGTGCCAGCATAAATCAAGTGGGCGGCTACACCTTC. The J gene is TRBJ1-2, the V gene TRBV6-5; no definite D call. The CDR3 sequence is 12 residues long. The V gene's germline CDR1 is MNHEY and CDR2 SVGAGI. V was clipped by 7 bases and J by 8 bases, with 14 bases between them.

V gene TRBV7-2 combines with J gene TRBJ2-1; maybe TRBD1 (5 bases). Germline V CDR1 and CDR2: SGHTA, FQGNSA. V shed 3 bases and J shed 9 bases, with 12 bases lying between them. The CDR3 spans 13 residues. The CDR3 spells CASSFEQAGEQFF. The CDR3 DNA is TGTGCCAGCAGCTTTGAACAGGCCGGTGAGCAGTTCTTC.

The rearrangement links TRBV9 to TRBJ2-5; D is uncertain. Germline values: CDR1 SGDLS, CDR2 YYNGEE. Trimming left V 1 base short and J 2 bases short, with 9 bases between. The CDR3 sequence is 14 residues long. The CDR3: CASSVLGGQETQYF. The CDR3 DNA reads as TGTGCCAGCAGCGTACTGGGCGGTCAAGAGACCCAGTACTTC. Filled out from reference TRBV9 and TRBJ2-5, the complete variable domain reads DSGVTQTPKHLITATGQRVTLRCSPRSGDLSVYWYQQSLDQGLQFLIQYYNGEERAKGNILERFSAQQFPDLHSELNLSSLELGDSALYFCASSVLGGQETQYFGPGTRLLVL.

The rearrangement uses TRBV2 and TRBJ1-2, with D unclear. Trimming stripped 4 bases from V and 3 bases from J, with 9 bases between. CDR1 and CDR2 from the germline V gene are SNHLY and FYNNEI. This CDR3 spans 13 amino acids. CDR3 residues: CASSAGQDYGYTF. CDR3 bases: TGTGCCAGCAGTGCCGGGCAAGACTATGGCTACACCTTC.

V is TRBV29-1 and J is TRBJ1-1; no firm D call. This CDR3 region has 11 residues. The V gene lost 6 bases and the J gene lost 2 bases, with 7 bases spanning the gap. Per the germline V gene, CDR1 is SQVTM and CDR2 is ANQGSEA. DNA for the CDR3: TGCAGCGTGGACTTTAACACTGAAGCTTTCTTT. This encodes CSVDFNTEAFF.

V usage is TRBV18 and J usage is TRBJ1-1, with no clear D. Germline lookup yields CDR1 KGHSH and CDR2 LQKENI. Trimming removed 2 bases at V and 4 bases at J, with 11 bases between. This CDR3 comprises 14 residues. Here the CDR3 reads CASSPSVPGTEAFF. CDR3 in DNA: TGTGCCAGCTCACCATCAGTCCCTGGCACTGAAGCTTTCTTT.

This clone has just one count. CDR3 DNA sequence: TGCAGTGCTGGCAGGGTCGGGGAGCAGTACTTC. Amino acid sequence: CSAGRVGEQYF. The chain uses TRBV20-1 and TRBJ2-7; D is perhaps TRBD1 (5 bases). Trimming shortened V by 5 bases and J by 7 bases, and 12 bases separated the two germline ends. Germline V CDR1 and CDR2: DFQATT, SNEGSKA (reference sequence). The CDR3 is 11 amino acids.

Points on this clone: The same CDR3 can be traced to other DNA sequences in this sample. The rearrangement links TRBV5-1 to TRBJ1-1; D gene uncertain. The CDR3 totals 15 residues. The germline V gene encodes CDR1 SGHRS and CDR2 YFSETQ. V dropped 2 bases and J dropped 0 bases, with 11 bases sitting between them. CDR3 region: CASSFGSSMNTEAFF. As DNA, the CDR3 is TGCGCCAGCAGCTTCGGCTCCTCGATGAACACTGAAGCTTTCTTT. The variable domain in full, completed from reference TRBV5-1 and TRBJ1-1, reads KAGVTQTPRYLIKTRGQQVTLSCSPISGHRSVSWYQQTPGQGLQFLFEYFSETQRNKGNFPGRFSGRQFSNSRSEMNVSTLELGDSALYLCASSFGSSMNTEAFFGQGTRLTVV.

This clone has a handful of counts. Here the CDR3 reads CASSPGQYYGYTF. The DNA of the CDR3 is TGTGCCAGCAGCCCCGGACAGTACTATGGCTACACCTTC. The chain couples TRBV5-6 to TRBJ1-2; tentatively, D is TRBD1 (6 bases). V was trimmed by 4 bases and J by 3 bases, leaving 10 bases between them. The CDR3 extends over 13 amino acids. Germline CDR1 and CDR2: SGHDT and YYEEEE.

This sequence joins TRBV3-1 (or the pseudogene TRBV3-2) and TRBJ2-1; TRBD1 is a possible D gene (5 bases). This CDR3 is built from 13 residues. V shed 4 bases and J shed 6 bases, with 10 bases lying between them. Germline V gives CDR1 LGHDT, CDR2 YNNKEL (reference sequence). The chain's CDR3 is CASSPTRGNEQFF. CDR3 coding DNA: TGTGCCAGCAGCCCCACAAGGGGCAATGAGCAGTTCTTC.